A selection of T cell receptor beta chains follows, all from one sample in a study of T-cell memory formation after mild COVID-19. TCRdb itself ran the 5' RACE reads through MiXCR, one entry per CDR3 protein. The table lists more than 300,000 distinct CDR3 sequences, about 13% of them singletons. Sequences were obtained from PBMCs or a T cell subset sorted from them (not recorded which). These receptors were collected from a man aged 18 to 29 who had mild COVID-19 (a few samples of this study predate the infection). Cell type and time point are not known. The conserved cysteine and the conserved F or W are not part of the CDR3 here. Expanded clones get a size class; other rows say once, few or many, or leave the size out.

CDR3 | size | V
ASSSPMDRRLGYT | . | TRBV12-3/TRBV12-4
ASSPRTSTGELF | once | TRBV12-3/TRBV12-4
ASSPKTSGGGDTQY | . | TRBV7-8
ASGLVNLPVSGVGSYNEQF | few | TRBV12-5
ASSPSLAGLQETQY | many | TRBV3-1
ASSVRPFSYNEQF | . | TRBV6-1
ASSRTSGGTEQF | . | TRBV6-1
ASSQDGRKLF | . | TRBV4-2
ASSHRLAGGPPQETQY | few | TRBV4-1
ASSLDGQLATGELF | many | TRBV5-1
ASSQYGTGELFTDTQY | . | TRBV7-2
ASSPSGRGANVLT | few | TRBV5-6
ASSLGAVGEAF | few | TRBV7-8
SVEWGRGAPGELF | . | TRBV29-1
SARTDLQGSPLH | few | TRBV20-1
ASSYSADPYGYT | many | TRBV6-2/TRBV6-3
ASSRSGDSTDTQY | once | TRBV6-5
ASSRDRFYEQY | many | TRBV4-3
ASSLETGGAGELF | . | TRBV7-3
ASSSRPGTGDPIKNIQY | few | TRBV7-6
ASSVGTGTGHEKLF | few | TRBV9
ASSLPTGGLETQY | many | TRBV7-2
ASSQEAGFGQF | few | TRBV4-3
ASSLGGIYNEQF | many | TRBV5-1
ASSYSLLGWGLRGNEQF | few | TRBV6-2/TRBV6-3
ASTLGGGNEKLF | few | TRBV12-3/TRBV12-4
ASSGGQGRYEQY | . | TRBV12-3/TRBV12-4
ASKTGDANYGYT | . | TRBV7-2
ASSYSTGLAGGALETQY | few | TRBV6-6
SARRPDHTEAF | . | TRBV20-1
ASSSERGGTQETQY | few | TRBV5-4
SARYFGRTNTEAF | few | TRBV20-1
ASSSWGGPDYGYT | . | TRBV6-5
ASSAQVGLAGGETQY | . | TRBV5-1
SAHRDSPGDTQY | few | TRBV20-1
AWGRRDTQY | many | TRBV30
ASSLPTGGRSPLH | few | TRBV7-2
ASSGGGALQETQY | once | TRBV9
ASSFIQETQY | . | TRBV12-3/TRBV12-4
ASSLFRLAGEVSTDTQY | . | TRBV5-6
ASSGLGTLLH | once | TRBV9
ASSPQTGRYTEAF | . | TRBV7-2
SVGPTGGWTEAF | few | TRBV29-1
SASMSSEQY | . | TRBV20-1
ASSQGTGGYQETQY | many | TRBV14
ASSLAARRGEQF | . | TRBV7-2
SARAGVNTEAF | many | TRBV20-1
ASRGVLDRGGTGELF | . | TRBV6-6
SAVGSYYGCT | . | TRBV20-1
SAISYSDTEQY | . | TRBV20-1
ASSQFWQGITGELF | . | TRBV4-1
ASSSHFNPGASPLH | . | TRBV7-2
ASSFVAGTYSNQPQH | . | TRBV12-3/TRBV12-4
AISESRTSGNAPPEF | . | TRBV10-3
ATSTKDGNEQF | few | TRBV15